What follows are 22 T cell receptor beta chains derived from one specimen sequenced in a study of T cell repertoires in cytomegalovirus infection. TCRdb fed the reads into MiXCR, producing one record per CDR3 protein. The table shows 340,000 or so distinct CDR3 sequences, with around a quarter occurring only once. Which antigens these TCRs recognize remains unknown. Sequenced here: cultured PBMCs, sampled from culture after CMV antigen stimulation. All receptors derive from a human donor in good health (CMV status not recorded). Some clones in this sample may be carry-over from other donors' samples.

Here the CDR3 reads CASNLHPTYEQYF. In DNA, the CDR3 is TGTGCCAGCAATCTCCACCCTACTTACGAGCAGTACTTC. The V and J genes are TRBV6-2 or TRBV6-3 and TRBJ2-7; D unresolved. Per germline, CDR1 MNHEY and CDR2 SVGEGT. This CDR3 spans 13 amino acids. V gave up 7 bases and J gave up 4 bases, with 14 bases separating them.

This clonotype was counted once. V gene TRBV18 combines with J gene TRBJ1-5, with D unclear. CDR3 length: 13 amino acids. CDR1 is KGHSH and CDR2 is LQKENI in the germline V gene. The V end lost 1 base, the J end lost 8 bases, and 9 bases lay between the germline ends. The CDR3 region is CASSPQGVEPQHF. DNA of the CDR3: TGTGCCAGCTCACCACAGGGAGTGGAGCCCCAGCATTTT.

This clonotype was detected ten times or more. The chain uses TRBV4-1 and TRBJ1-1; possibly TRBD1 for D (5 bases). V was shortened by 3 bases and J by 1 base, with 15 bases between the two germline ends. Germline-derived CDR1 and CDR2 are MGHRA and YSYEKL. This CDR3 spans 16 amino acids. The CDR3 region has the DNA TGCGCCAGCAGCCATCCCCGAGGGGACTGGAACACTGAAGCTTTCTTT. It yields the protein CASSHPRGDWNTEAFF.

The CDR3 DNA is TGTGCCTGGAGTCCGACTGGATACAATGAGCAGTTCTTC. Translation: CAWSPTGYNEQFF. The rearrangement links TRBV30 to TRBJ2-1; D remains ambiguous. Germline CDR1 and CDR2: GTSNPN and SVGIG (reference sequence). V lost 2 bases and J 4 bases, leaving 9 bases between the germline ends. CDR3 size: 13 residues.

In its sample, this clonotype was seen many times. The rearrangement joins TRBV7-2 to TRBJ1-2; 10 positions match TRBD1. Unmatched junction bases numbered 8, after V lost 4 bases and J lost 6 bases. Germline V gene data show CDR1 as SGHTA and CDR2 as FQGNSA. The length of the CDR3 is 15 residues. The CDR3 nucleotides are TGTGCCAGCAGCTGGCCGCGGACAGGGGGGAATGGCTACACCTTC. It specifies CASSWPRTGGNGYTF.

Only a few counts were recorded for this clonotype. The gene calls are TRBV28 and TRBJ1-6, with D hard to call. This CDR3 has 12 residues. CDR1 and CDR2 (germline): MDHEN, SYDVKM. Trimming pared 7 bases from V and 9 bases from J, leaving 10 bases between. CDR3 protein: CASTAAGSPLHF. CDR3 bases: TGTGCCAGCACCGCCGCGGGTTCACCCCTCCACTTT.

This clonotype was seen just once. The chain couples TRBV7-2 to TRBJ2-5; 7 bases line up with TRBD1. The length of the CDR3 is 14 residues. V shed 5 bases and J 5 bases; nucleotides not matched to a gene: 8. Germline-derived CDR1 and CDR2 are SGHTA and FQGNSA. DNA of the CDR3: TGTGCCAGCAGCGGCAGACAGGGCGGGGAGACCCAGTACTTC. Protein product: CASSGRQGGETQYF.

In its sample, this clonotype was seen a few times. CDR3 amino acids: CASSPGFSSYEQYF. DNA of the CDR3: TGTGCCAGCAGCCCGGGTTTCTCCTCATACGAGCAGTACTTC. The chain recombines TRBV7-6 with TRBJ2-7; D not certain. Trimming left V 5 bases short and J 4 bases short, with 15 bases between. CDR3 length: 14 amino acids. Germline assignment: CDR1 SGHVS and CDR2 FNYEAQ.

The CDR3 nucleotides are TGTGCCACCAGCAGAGATGTGAACACTGAAGCTTTCTTT. It is translated as CATSRDVNTEAFF. The rearrangement joins TRBV15 to TRBJ1-1, with no clear D. The CDR3 runs 13 residues. Trimming removed 0 bases at V and 0 bases at J, with 2 bases between. Germline CDR1 is LNHNV and CDR2 is YYDKDF (reference sequence).

This chain uses TRBV6-5 with TRBJ1-2; D perhaps matches TRBD1 (6 bases). V lost 4 bases and J 2 bases, leaving 11 bases between the germline ends. This CDR3 region has 14 residues. Germline lookup yields CDR1 MNHEY and CDR2 SVGAGI. Here the CDR3 reads CASSLDSPNYGYTF. In DNA, the CDR3 is TGTGCCAGCAGTTTGGACAGCCCAAACTATGGCTACACCTTC.

V gene TRBV10-1 combines with J gene TRBJ2-3; D call uncertain. The V end lost 2 bases, the J end lost 0 bases, and 6 bases lay between the germline ends. The CDR3 covers 14 residues. CDR1 is WNHNN and CDR2 is SYGVQD in the germline V gene (reference sequence). The CDR3 spells CASSEQSSTDTQYF. CDR3 bases: TGCGCCAGCAGTGAGCAATCTAGCACAGATACGCAGTATTTT.

The V call is TRBV28, the J call TRBJ1-4; tentative D call: TRBD1 (5 bases). Per the germline V gene, CDR1 is MDHEN and CDR2 is SYDVKM. This CDR3 spans 14 amino acids. V was clipped by 5 bases and J by 8 bases, with 15 bases between them. The CDR3 loop reads CASSRRGLEEKLFF. CDR3 nucleotide sequence: TGTGCCAGCAGTAGGCGGGGCTTGGAGGAAAAACTGTTTTTT.

V usage is TRBV20-1 and J usage is TRBJ2-5; D is perhaps TRBD1 (5 bases). Trimming left V 2 bases short and J 5 bases short, with 12 bases between. Germline V gene data show CDR1 as DFQATT and CDR2 as SNEGSKA (reference sequence). This CDR3 region has 13 residues. In DNA form, the CDR3 reads TGCAGTGCTAGACGGACACGGCTGGAGACCCAGTACTTC. This encodes CSARRTRLETQYF.

CDR3 nucleotides: TGTGCCAGCAGTGAGGGGACTGAAGCTTTCTTT. It encodes CASSEGTEAFF. The rearrangement joins TRBV28 to TRBJ1-1; possibly TRBD1 for D (5 bases). CDR1 and CDR2 (germline): MDHEN, SYDVKM. Trimming took 5 bases from V and 5 from J, leaving 6 bases between them. This CDR3 has 11 residues.

The CDR3 sequence is CASSGTWRETQYF. The CDR3 DNA reads TGTGCCAGCAGCGGGACATGGAGAGAGACCCAGTACTTC. V usage is TRBV6-6 and J usage is TRBJ2-5, with TRBD1 as a possible D gene (6 bases). The CDR3 is 13 residues long. Germline V CDR1 and CDR2: MNHNY, SVGAGI (reference sequence). Between the trimmed V and J ends, which lost 6 bases and 4 bases, there was a span of 12 bases.

The sample holds a few counts of this clonotype. V and J are TRBV6-1 and TRBJ1-2; 9 bases match TRBD1. The CDR3 consists of 14 residues. V trimming: 1 base; J trimming: 4 bases; junction bases outside the gene matches: 1. Germline CDR1 and CDR2: MNHNS and SASEGT. The CDR3 reads CASSEGDRVYGYTF. CDR3 nucleotide sequence: TGTGCCAGCAGTGAAGGGGACAGGGTCTATGGCTACACCTTC.

This clonotype was counted only a few times. This chain links TRBV11-1 with TRBJ1-2, with TRBD1 identical over 8 bases. Trimming took 5 bases from V and 7 from J; bases not matched to a gene: 9. This CDR3 has 14 residues. Germline loops: CDR1 SGHAT, CDR2 FQDESV (reference sequence). The CDR3 protein is CASSGQGHGSGYTF. As DNA, the CDR3 is TGTGCCAGCAGCGGACAGGGCCACGGAAGTGGCTACACCTTC.

The chain links TRBV7-2 to TRBJ2-5, with 7 positions matching TRBD2. V dropped 0 bases and J dropped 1; count of bases not matched to a gene: 5. The CDR3 has 16 amino acids. Germline V gene data show CDR1 as SGHTA and CDR2 as FQGNSA. The CDR3 region is CASSLAGGIGQETQYF. DNA of the CDR3: TGTGCCAGCAGCTTAGCGGGGGGGATTGGCCAAGAGACCCAGTACTTC.

In this sample, this clonotype turned up a few times. V and J are TRBV27 and TRBJ2-7; no firm D call. V dropped 5 bases and J dropped 3 bases, with 14 bases sitting between them. Germline CDR1 MNHEY, CDR2 SMNVEV (reference sequence). The CDR3 runs 14 residues. The chain's CDR3 is CASSISREGYEQYF. Here the CDR3 DNA reads TGTGCCAGCAGTATTAGCAGAGAAGGCTACGAGCAGTACTTC.

This clonotype was counted ten times or more. This sequence joins TRBV5-1 and TRBJ2-1; D unresolved. Looked up from germline, CDR1 is SGHRS and CDR2 is YFSETQ. The CDR3 is made up of 15 amino acids. The V and J ends lost 0 bases and 9 bases respectively, with 16 bases between them. The CDR3 region has the DNA TGCGCCAGCAGCTTGGGGCTAGGGCGTCGGGCTGAGCAGTTCTTC. Amino acid sequence: CASSLGLGRRAEQFF.

In its sample, this clonotype was seen once. The chain uses TRBV7-6 and TRBJ1-5; TRBD1 matches at 7 bases. After removal of 5 bases from V and 5 bases from J, the junction contained 6 bases not matched to a gene. Germline-derived CDR1 and CDR2 are SGHVS and FNYEAQ. The length of the CDR3 is 14 residues. The CDR3 is CASSQTGRDQPQHF. CDR3 DNA: TGTGCCAGCAGCCAGACAGGGAGGGATCAGCCCCAGCATTTT.

The chain combines TRBV6-2 or TRBV6-3 with TRBJ1-1, with D hard to call. Trimming removed 7 bases from V and 5 bases from J, with 14 bases in between. The CDR3 runs to 13 residues. Germline V gene lookup returns CDR1 MNHEY and CDR2 SVGEGT. The CDR3 DNA reads as TGTGCCAGCACCCAGTTGGGTGAAACTGAAGCTTTCTTT. The encoded protein is CASTQLGETEAFF.